One T cell receptor (beta chain) is described in this entry. The CDR3 extends over 14 amino acids. Trimming left V 8 bases short and J 8 bases short, with 19 bases between. Germline loops: CDR1 MNHEY, CDR2 SMNVEV (reference sequence). Through a sample-barcoded 5' primer and a J-beta primer mix, a second PCR was run for 7 to 11 cycles. All samples gave at least 2.5 million CDR3-containing paired-end reads. TCRdb reanalysed the 5' RACE reads using MiXCR and keeps one entry per CDR3 protein. The table shows 1.4 million or so distinct CDR3 sequences, with roughly 43% occurring only once. This sample stems from a study of blood T cells in healthy people across ages. No fewer than 5.5 micrograms of total RNA were isolated from every sample.

Sequencing was carried out using blood. The sequence was obtained from a woman aged 18 to 35 in good health. The rearrangement links TRBV27 to TRBJ2-1; the D gene could be TRBD1 or TRBD2 (5 bases each). The CDR3 is CASCLRGVTHEQFF. The CDR3 DNA follows: TGTGCCAGCTGCCTCCGAGGGGTGACGCATGAGCAGTTCTTC.